The 7 T cell receptor beta chains reported below all come from one sample, sequenced in a study of cytomegalovirus exposure and HLA in healthy donors. The PCR used 60 Vbeta and 13 Jbeta primers. The assay was immunoSEQ multiplex PCR, and TCRdb's table has in-frame clones only and misses some. The sample yields some 180,000 clones, about four fifths seen once. The sample consisted of PBMCs. Receptors originate from a woman between 18 and 29 years old in good health and CMV-seronegative.

The V gene is TRBV5-4, the J gene TRBJ2-5, with D possibly TRBD2 on 6 matching bases. Germline V CDR1 and CDR2: SGHNT, YYREEE (reference sequence). The CDR3 length is 12 residues. The V end lost 5 bases, the J end lost 1 base, and 6 bases lay between the germline ends. CDR3 DNA sequence: TGTGCCAGCAGGCGGGGCCAAGAGACCCAGTACTTC. Translation gives CASRRGQETQYF.

The chain has TRBV28 and TRBJ1-6; TRBD1 might be the D (6 bases). The germline V gene encodes CDR1 MDHEN and CDR2 SYDVKM. With 2 bases removed from V and 9 bases from J, the gap between germline ends came to 8 bases. The CDR3 sequence is 13 residues long. CDR3 amino acids: CASSLTGLSPLHF. The CDR3 nucleotides are TGTGCCAGCAGTTTAACAGGGCTTTCACCCCTCCACTTT.

The chain joins TRBV7-9 to TRBJ2-7; 7 positions agree with TRBD1. CDR1 and CDR2 (germline): SEHNR, FQNEAQ (reference sequence). The CDR3 loop spans 14 amino acids. Trimming took 1 base from V and 4 from J; bases not matched to a gene: 4. The CDR3 reads CASSLGTGPYEQYF. The CDR3 DNA reads TGTGCCAGCAGCTTAGGGACAGGTCCTTACGAGCAGTACTTC.

This clone has just a few counts. V is TRBV5-1 and J is TRBJ1-1; D is possibly TRBD1 (5 bases). V lost 0 bases and J 4 bases, leaving 10 bases between the germline ends. From germline, CDR1 is SGHRS and CDR2 YFSETQ. The CDR3 is 14 amino acids. Written as DNA, the CDR3 is TGCGCCAGCAGCTTGGCCGTACAGGCCACTGAAGCTTTCTTT. Its translation: CASSLAVQATEAFF.

This chain connects TRBV5-6 to TRBJ2-1; D unresolved. Trimming cost V 0 bases and J 6 bases, with 19 bases left between them. This CDR3 contains 17 residues. Germline CDR1 reads SGHDT; CDR2 reads YYEEEE. The CDR3 loop is CASSLDLRLECCNEQFF. CDR3 bases: TGTGCCAGCAGCTTGGATTTGCGCCTAGAGTGTTGCAATGAGCAGTTCTTC.

In the case of this clone: At one end, the junction sequence differs from germline, possibly due to a read error. V usage is TRBV6-1 and J usage is TRBJ1-6, with 9 bases that match TRBD1. The CDR3 has 19 amino acids. In germline, CDR1 is MNHNS, CDR2 SASEGT. The CDR3 reads CASSEEFLTGTGYSSPLHF. The DNA for the CDR3 is TGTGCCAGCAGTGAAGAGTTCCTTACCGGGACAGGGTATAGTTCACCCCTCCACTTT.

J is TRBJ2-7 and V is TRBV5-6, with 7 bases identical to TRBD1. After removal of 3 bases from V and 5 bases from J, the junction contained 11 bases not matched to a gene. The V gene's germline CDR1 is SGHDT and CDR2 YYEEEE. The CDR3 extends over 15 amino acids. CDR3 in amino acids: CASSSLSRDSNEQYF. DNA of the CDR3: TGTGCCAGCAGCTCCTTGTCCCGGGACAGCAACGAGCAGTACTTC.